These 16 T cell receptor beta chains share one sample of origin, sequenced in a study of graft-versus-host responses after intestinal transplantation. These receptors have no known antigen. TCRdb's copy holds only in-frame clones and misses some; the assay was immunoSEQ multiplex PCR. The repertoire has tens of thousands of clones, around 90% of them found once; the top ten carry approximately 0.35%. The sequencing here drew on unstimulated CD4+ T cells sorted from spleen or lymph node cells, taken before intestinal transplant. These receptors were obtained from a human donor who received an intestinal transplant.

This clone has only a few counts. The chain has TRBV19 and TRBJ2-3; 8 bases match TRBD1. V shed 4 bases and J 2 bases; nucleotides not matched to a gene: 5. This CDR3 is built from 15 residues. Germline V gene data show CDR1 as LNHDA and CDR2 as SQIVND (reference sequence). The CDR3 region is CASSSDRGHTDTQYF. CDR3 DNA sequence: TGTGCCAGTAGTAGCGACAGGGGCCACACAGATACGCAGTATTTT. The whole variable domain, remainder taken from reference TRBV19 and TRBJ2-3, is DGGITQSPKYLFRKEGQNVTLSCEQNLNHDAMYWYRQDPGQGLRLIYYSQIVNDFQKGDIAEGYSVSREKKESFPLTVTSAQKNPTAFYLCASSSDRGHTDTQYFGPGTRLTVL.

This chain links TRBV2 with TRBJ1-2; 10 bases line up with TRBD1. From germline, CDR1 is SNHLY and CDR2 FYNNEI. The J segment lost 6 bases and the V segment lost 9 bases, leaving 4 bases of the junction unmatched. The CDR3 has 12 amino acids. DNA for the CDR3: TGTGCCAGGAGGACAGGGGGGAATGGCTACACCTTC. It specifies CARRTGGNGYTF.

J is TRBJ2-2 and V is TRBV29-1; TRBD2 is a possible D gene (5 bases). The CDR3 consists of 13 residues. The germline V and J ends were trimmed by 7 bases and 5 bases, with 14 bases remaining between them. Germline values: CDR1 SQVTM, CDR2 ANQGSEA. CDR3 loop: CSARTSTTGELFF. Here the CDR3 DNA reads TGCAGCGCTAGGACTTCCACAACCGGGGAGCTGTTTTTT.

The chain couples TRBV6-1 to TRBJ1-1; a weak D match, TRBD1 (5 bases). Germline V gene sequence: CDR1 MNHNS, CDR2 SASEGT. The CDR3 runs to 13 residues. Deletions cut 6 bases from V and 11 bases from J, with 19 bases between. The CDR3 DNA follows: TGTGCCAGCAGACCCGACAGCCCCCCAAGGGCTTTCTTT. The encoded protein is CASRPDSPPRAFF.

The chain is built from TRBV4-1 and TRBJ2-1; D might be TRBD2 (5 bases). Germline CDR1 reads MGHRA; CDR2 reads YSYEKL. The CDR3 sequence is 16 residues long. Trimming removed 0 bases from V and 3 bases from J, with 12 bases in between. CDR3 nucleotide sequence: TGCGCCAGCAGCCAAGAGCAACTAGGAATCTACAATGAGCAGTTCTTC. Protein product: CASSQEQLGIYNEQFF.

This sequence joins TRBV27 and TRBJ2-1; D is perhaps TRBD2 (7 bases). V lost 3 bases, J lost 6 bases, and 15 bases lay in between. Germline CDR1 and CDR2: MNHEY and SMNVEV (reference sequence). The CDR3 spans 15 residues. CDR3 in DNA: TGTGCCAGCAGTTTTCGAGGGGGGGGTGGCAATGAGCAGTTCTTC. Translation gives CASSFRGGGGNEQFF.

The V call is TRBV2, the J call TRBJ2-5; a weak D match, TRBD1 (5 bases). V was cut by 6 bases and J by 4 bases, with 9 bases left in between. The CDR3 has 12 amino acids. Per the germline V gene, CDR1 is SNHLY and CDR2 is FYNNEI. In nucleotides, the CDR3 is TGTGCCAGCAGCCCGCAGGGAGAGACCCAGTACTTC. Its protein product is CASSPQGETQYF.

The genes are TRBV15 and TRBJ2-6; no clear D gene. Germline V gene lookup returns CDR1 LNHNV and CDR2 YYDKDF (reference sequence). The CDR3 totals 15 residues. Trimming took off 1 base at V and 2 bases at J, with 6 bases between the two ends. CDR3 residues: CATSRGATGANVLTF. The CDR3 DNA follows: TGTGCCACCAGCAGAGGAGCTACTGGGGCCAACGTCCTGACTTTC.

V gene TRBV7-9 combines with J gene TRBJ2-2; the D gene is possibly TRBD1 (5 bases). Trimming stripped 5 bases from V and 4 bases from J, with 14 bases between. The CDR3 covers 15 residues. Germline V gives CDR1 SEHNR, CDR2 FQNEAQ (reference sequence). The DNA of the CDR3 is TGTGCCAGCAGCACCCCCAGGGTCCCCACCGGGGAGCTGTTTTTT. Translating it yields CASSTPRVPTGELFF.

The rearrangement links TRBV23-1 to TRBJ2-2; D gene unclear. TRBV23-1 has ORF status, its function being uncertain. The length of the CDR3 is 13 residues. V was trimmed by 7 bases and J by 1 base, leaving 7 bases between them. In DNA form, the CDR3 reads TGCGCCAGCACCCAACAGAACACCGGGGAGCTGTTTTTT. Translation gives CASTQQNTGELFF.

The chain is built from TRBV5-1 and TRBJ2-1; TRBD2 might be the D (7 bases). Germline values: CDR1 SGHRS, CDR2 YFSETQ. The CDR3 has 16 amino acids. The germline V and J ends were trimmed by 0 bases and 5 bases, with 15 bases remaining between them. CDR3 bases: TGCGCCAGCAGCTTGGGTCGGGGGGCCCCTGACAATGAGCAGTTCTTC. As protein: CASSLGRGAPDNEQFF.

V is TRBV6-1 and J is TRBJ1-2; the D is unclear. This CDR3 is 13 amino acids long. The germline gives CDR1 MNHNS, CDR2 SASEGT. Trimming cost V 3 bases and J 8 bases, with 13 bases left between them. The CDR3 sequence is CASSEPSPGGYTF. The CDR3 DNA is TGTGCCAGCAGTGAGCCCAGTCCAGGCGGCTACACCTTC.

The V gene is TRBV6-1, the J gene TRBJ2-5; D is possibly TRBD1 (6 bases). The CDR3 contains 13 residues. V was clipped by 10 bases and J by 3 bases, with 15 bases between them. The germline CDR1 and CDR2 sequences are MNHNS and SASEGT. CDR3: CATIRTAKETQYF. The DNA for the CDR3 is TGTGCCACCATTAGGACAGCCAAAGAGACCCAGTACTTC.

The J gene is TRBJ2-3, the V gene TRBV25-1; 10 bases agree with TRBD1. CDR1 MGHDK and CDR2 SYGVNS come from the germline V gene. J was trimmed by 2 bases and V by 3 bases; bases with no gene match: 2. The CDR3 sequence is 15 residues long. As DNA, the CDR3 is TGTGCCAGCAGTGATGACAGGGGGCTCACAGATACGCAGTATTTT. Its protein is CASSDDRGLTDTQYF.

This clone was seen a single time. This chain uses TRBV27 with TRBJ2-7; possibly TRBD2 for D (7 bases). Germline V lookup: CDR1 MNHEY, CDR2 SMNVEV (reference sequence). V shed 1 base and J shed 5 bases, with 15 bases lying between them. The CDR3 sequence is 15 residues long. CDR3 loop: CASSLFLAGADEQYF. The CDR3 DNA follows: TGTGCCAGCAGTTTATTTCTCGCGGGGGCCGACGAGCAGTACTTC.

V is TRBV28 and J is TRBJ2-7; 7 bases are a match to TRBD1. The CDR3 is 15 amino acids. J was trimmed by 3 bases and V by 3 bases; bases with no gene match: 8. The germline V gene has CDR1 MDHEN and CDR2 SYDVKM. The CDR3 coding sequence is TGTGCCAGCAGTTTGATCGGACAGGCAAACTACGAGCAGTACTTC. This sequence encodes CASSLIGQANYEQYF.